Listed below are T cell receptor beta chains from one sample, sequenced in a study of blood T cell repertoires in COVID-19. Libraries were prepared by immunoSEQ multiplex PCR; TCRdb keeps only in-frame clonotypes and omits some of them. In the table there are 100,000 or so clones, around 89% of which are singletons. Sample: peripheral blood. These TCRs come from a human donor with acute or convalescent COVID-19. The donor label of this sample is uncertain. Both conserved end residues are part of each CDR3. D genes are given only for firm matches. Size values are once, few and many counts, or a class for expanded clones, and some rows have none.

>NA|TRBJ1-1|TRBV21-1|NA
CASSKGGGGIDTEAFF
TGTGCCAGCAGCAAAGGAGGAGGAGGGATCGACACTGAAGCTTTCTTT
>few|TRBJ1-2|TRBV18|NA
CASSPPGVTNYGYTF
TGTGCCAGCTCACCGCCCGGGGTGACTAACTATGGCTACACCTTC
>NA|TRBJ2-3|TRBV27|TRBD2
CASSFRTSGTDTQYF
TGTGCCAGCAGTTTTCGGACTAGCGGCACAGATACGCAGTATTTT
>NA|TRBJ1-2|TRBV10-3|TRBD1
CAISESTGGYYGYTF
TGTGCCATCAGTGAGTCGACAGGGGGCTATTATGGCTACACCTTC
>NA|TRBJ2-7|TRBV19|TRBD2
CASSNAGTSGTYEQYF
TGTGCCAGTAGCAACGCCGGGACTAGCGGAACCTACGAGCAGTACTTC
>NA|TRBJ1-1|TRBV13|NA
CASSPHQGSSRAFF
TGTGCCAGCAGCCCCCATCAGGGGAGTTCGAGAGCTTTCTTT
>NA|TRBJ2-1|TRBV14|TRBD1
CASSRPGQLSYNEQFF
TGTGCCAGCAGCCGACCGGGACAGCTCTCCTACAATGAGCAGTTCTTC
>NA|TRBJ1-3|TRBV30|NA
CAWSWGGNSGNTIYF
TGTGCCTGGAGTTGGGGCGGAAACTCTGGAAACACCATATATTTT
>NA|TRBJ2-3|TRBV7-9|TRBD2
CASSLRRATGLAGTDTQYF
TGTGCCAGCAGCTTAAGGAGGGCGACCGGACTAGCGGGAACAGATACGCAGTATTTT
>NA|TRBJ2-2|TRBV7-9|TRBD2
CASSDGQREPAGELFF
TGTGCCAGCAGCGACGGTCAGCGGGAGCCAGCCGGGGAGCTGTTTTTT
>NA|TRBJ1-1|TRBV11-2|NA
CASSLNRLNTEAFF
TGTGCCAGCAGCTTAAACAGATTGAACACTGAAGCTTTCTTT
>NA|TRBJ1-1|TRBV4-2|NA
CASSQDPVNREAFF
TGTGCCAGCAGCCAAGATCCGGTGAACAGGGAAGCTTTCTTT
>NA|TRBJ2-7|TRBV28|NA
CATVWAGTYEQYF
TGTGCCACCGTTTGGGCAGGGACCTACGAGCAGTACTTC
>NA|TRBJ1-1|TRBV18|NA
CASSLNDSPEAFF
TGTGCCAGCTCACTTAACGACAGCCCAGAAGCTTTCTTT
>NA|TRBJ2-7|TRBV12-5|NA
CASGLDGGKQYF
TGTGCTAGTGGTTTGGACGGAGGGAAGCAGTACTTC
>NA|TRBJ1-2|TRBV10-3|NA
CAISLTENGYTF
TGTGCCATCAGCCTGACAGAAAATGGCTACACCTTC
>NA|TRBJ2-1|TRBV6-5|NA
CASTSARNEQFF
TGTGCCAGCACTTCGGCGAGGAATGAGCAGTTCTTC
>few|TRBJ1-1|TRBV20-1|NA
CSVGGNTEAFF
TGCAGCGTGGGGGGGAACACTGAAGCTTTCTTT
>NA|TRBJ2-1|TRBV5-5|TRBD1
CASTPQGAPREQFF
TGTGCCAGCACCCCCCAGGGGGCGCCCCGTGAGCAGTTCTTC
>NA|TRBJ1-2|TRBV28|NA
CASSFQGRAYGYTF
TGTGCCAGCAGTTTTCAGGGGCGCGCCTATGGCTACACCTTC
>NA|TRBJ2-1|TRBV6-2/TRBV6-3|TRBD2
CASSYSTLAGEWAYNEQFF
TGTGCCAGCAGTTACTCGACGCTAGCGGGAGAGTGGGCCTACAATGAGCAGTTCTTC
>NA|TRBJ1-1|TRBV7-9|NA
CASRPTDWNTEAFF
TGTGCCAGCAGGCCGACAGACTGGAACACTGAAGCTTTCTTT
>NA|TRBJ1-2|TRBV29-1|TRBD1
CSLATGDHGYTF
TGCAGCCTCGCGACAGGGGACCATGGCTACACCTTC
>NA|TRBJ1-4|TRBV28|NA
CASSSNIRVVKLFF
TGTGCCAGCAGTTCCAACATCAGGGTCGTGAAACTGTTTTTT